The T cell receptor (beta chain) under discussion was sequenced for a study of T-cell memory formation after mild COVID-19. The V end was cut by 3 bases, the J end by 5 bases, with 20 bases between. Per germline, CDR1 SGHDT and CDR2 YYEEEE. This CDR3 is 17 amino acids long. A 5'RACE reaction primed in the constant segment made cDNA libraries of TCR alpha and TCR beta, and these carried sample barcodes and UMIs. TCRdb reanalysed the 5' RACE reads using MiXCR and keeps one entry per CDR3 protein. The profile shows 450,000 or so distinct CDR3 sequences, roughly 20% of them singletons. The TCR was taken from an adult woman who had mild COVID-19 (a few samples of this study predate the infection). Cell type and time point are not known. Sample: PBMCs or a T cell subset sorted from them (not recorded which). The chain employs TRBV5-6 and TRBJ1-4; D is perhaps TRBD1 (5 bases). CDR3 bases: TGTGCCAGCAGCTGGGGCCTCCGTGAGACCCCGAATGAAAAACTGTTTTTT. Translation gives CASSWGLRETPNEKLFF.